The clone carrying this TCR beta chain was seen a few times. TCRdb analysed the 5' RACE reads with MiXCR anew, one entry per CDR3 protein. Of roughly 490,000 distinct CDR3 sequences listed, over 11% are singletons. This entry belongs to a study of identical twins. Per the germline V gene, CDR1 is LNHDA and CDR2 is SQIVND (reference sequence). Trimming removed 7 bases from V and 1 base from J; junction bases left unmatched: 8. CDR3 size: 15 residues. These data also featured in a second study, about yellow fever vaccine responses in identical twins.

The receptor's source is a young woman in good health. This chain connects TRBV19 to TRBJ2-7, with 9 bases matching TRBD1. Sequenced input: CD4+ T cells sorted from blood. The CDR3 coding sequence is TGTGCCAGTACAGAAGGGACAGGGCCTTCCTACGAGCAGTACTTC. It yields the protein CASTEGTGPSYEQYF. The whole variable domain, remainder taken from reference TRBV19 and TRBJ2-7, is DGGITQSPKYLFRKEGQNVTLSCEQNLNHDAMYWYRQDPGQGLRLIYYSQIVNDFQKGDIAEGYSVSREKKESFPLTVTSAQKNPTAFYLCASTEGTGPSYEQYFGPGTRLTVT.